The 2 T cell receptor beta chains below were found in one sample sequenced in a study of identical twins. One entry per CDR3 protein, called by TCRdb with MiXCR from the 5' RACE reads. This sample has around 230,000 distinct CDR3 sequences, with approximately 5.9% found just once. This same sample was also part of a study on T cells expressing NK-cell markers.

Specimen: CD8+ T cells sorted from blood. The receptor set was obtained from a woman aged 18-29 years in good health.

This clonotype was seen only a few times. The J gene is TRBJ1-1, the V gene TRBV19; no clear D. The V end lost 4 bases, the J end lost 1 base, and 4 bases lay between the germline ends. The CDR3 spans 12 residues. Looked up from germline, CDR1 is LNHDA and CDR2 is SQIVND (reference sequence). CDR3 sequence reads: CASSTRNTEAFF. CDR3 coding DNA: TGTGCCAGTAGTACCCGGAACACTGAAGCTTTCTTT.

This clonotype has ten or more counts. The rearrangement uses TRBV30 and TRBJ2-3; 9 nucleotides line up with TRBD2. The CDR3 sequence is 15 residues long. J was trimmed by 0 bases and V by 7 bases; bases with no gene match: 8. CDR1 and CDR2 (germline): GTSNPN, SVGIG (reference sequence). The CDR3 sequence is CALIAGAFSTDTQYF. CDR3 DNA: TGTGCCTTAATAGCGGGAGCCTTTAGCACAGATACGCAGTATTTT.